The 15 T cell receptor beta chains given below trace back to one sample, sequenced in a study of Graves' ophthalmopathy and Graves' hyperthyroidism. TCR beta CDR3 amplification used RNA transcripts. A first-round RT-PCR used HTBI primers, followed by a second-round multiplex PCR. Via MiXCR, TCRdb re-called the multiplex PCR reads, giving one row per CDR3 protein. Among under 350,000 distinct CDR3 sequences listed, roughly a sixth were seen once. Sequenced input: peripheral blood. Receptor source: an adult man with Graves' ophthalmopathy.

At least ten counts were recorded for this clonotype. At one end the junction does not follow the germline gene, possibly because of a read error. This chain links TRBV6-1 with TRBJ1-5; no reliable D call. The length of the CDR3 is 12 residues. Germline assignment: CDR1 MNHNS and CDR2 SASEGT. The CDR3 region has the DNA TGTGCCAGCAGTGAAGCACCAGCGGCCCAACATTTT. Translating it yields CASSEAPAAQHF.

This clonotype was seen ten or more times. The chain has TRBV30 and TRBJ2-5, with a possible D match to TRBD2 (6 bases). Deletions cut 5 bases from V and 0 bases from J, with 7 bases between. This CDR3 contains 12 residues. CDR1 is GTSNPN, CDR2 SVGIG, per germline (reference sequence). The CDR3 protein is CAWGGYQETQYF. The CDR3 nucleotides read TGTGCCTGGGGGGGGTACCAAGAGACCCAGTACTTC.

Ten or more counts support this clonotype. CDR3 in DNA: TGTGCCAGCAGCCAAGAGACTAGCATCGTTGGCGAGCAGTACTTC. Protein sequence: CASSQETSIVGEQYF. J is TRBJ2-7 and V is TRBV3-1; 7 positions agree with TRBD2. Germline CDR1 reads LGHDT; CDR2 reads YNNKEL (reference sequence). The CDR3 is 15 residues long. Losses at the gene ends were 0 bases for V and 6 bases for J; bases not matched to a gene: 8.

This clonotype was seen many times. The chain uses TRBV11-3 and TRBJ2-5; either TRBD1 or TRBD2 may fit D (7 bases each). The CDR3 totals 14 residues. V was shortened by 5 bases and J by 5 bases, with 15 bases between the two germline ends. The V gene's germline CDR1 is SGHNT and CDR2 YENEEA. The CDR3 coding sequence is TGTGCCAGCAGCCCAGGGGGGGGTCGGGAGACCCAGTACTTC. Its translation: CASSPGGGRETQYF.

This clonotype was seen ten or more times. The chain has TRBV6-1 and TRBJ2-5, with D possibly TRBD1 on 6 matching bases. Germline CDR1 MNHNS, CDR2 SASEGT. There are 13 residues in the CDR3. Trimming took off 7 bases at V and 5 bases at J, with 14 bases between the two ends. The CDR3 DNA reads as TGTGCCAGCATGTCAGGGGTTACGGAGACCCAGTACTTC. Protein product: CASMSGVTETQYF.

This clonotype has more than one count but fewer than ten. DNA for the CDR3: TGTGCCAGCAGCTTAGGATACAGTGATAATTCACCCCTCCACTTT. Translation: CASSLGYSDNSPLHF. The chain carries TRBV13 and TRBJ1-6; no clear D gene. V was clipped by 0 bases and J by 5 bases, with 8 bases between them. Germline V gene sequence: CDR1 PRHDT, CDR2 FYEKMQ (reference sequence). This CDR3 has 15 amino acids.

The table lists this clonotype with many counts. The chain employs TRBV2 and TRBJ1-2; D uncertain. V was shortened by 4 bases and J by 0 bases, with 12 bases between the two germline ends. Germline V CDR1 and CDR2: SNHLY, FYNNEI. The CDR3 length is 15 residues. CDR3 loop: CASSASRGSNYGYTF. For the CDR3, the DNA is TGTGCCAGCAGTGCATCAAGAGGATCTAACTATGGCTACACCTTC.

This sequence joins TRBV7-8 and TRBJ2-5; TRBD1 might be the D (6 bases). This CDR3 is 15 amino acids long. Germline V gives CDR1 SGHVS, CDR2 FQNEAQ. Trimming removed 6 bases at V and 4 bases at J, with 18 bases between. The CDR3 reads CASSRAVGASETQYF. CDR3 DNA sequence: TGTGCCAGCAGTCGGGCGGTGGGGGCGTCAGAGACCCAGTACTTC. Supplemented by reference TRBV7-8 and TRBJ2-5, the full variable domain reads GAGVSQSPRYKVAKRGQDVALRCDPISGHVSLFWYQQALGQGPEFLTYFQNEAQLDKSGLPSDRFFAERPEGSVSTLKIQRTQQEDSAVYLCASSRAVGASETQYFGPGTRLLVL.

Notes on this clonotype: A junction end diverges from the germline sequence, so it may reflect a read error. V is TRBV7-2 and J is TRBJ1-6, with a weak D call TRBD1 (5 bases). Germline V gives CDR1 SGHTA, CDR2 FQGNSA. The CDR3 sequence is 16 residues long. Written as DNA, the CDR3 is TGTGCCAGCAACTTAAAGGGGCGCGCCTATAATTCACCCCTCCACTTT. It encodes CASNLKGRAYNSPLHF.

In its sample, this clonotype was seen many times. The V call is TRBV11-1, the J call TRBJ1-1, with 10 positions matching TRBD1. The V segment lost 0 bases and the J segment 6 bases; nucleotides outside the gene matches: 7. This CDR3 region has 16 residues. Germline CDR1 reads SGHAT; CDR2 reads FQDESV (reference sequence). CDR3 sequence: CASSLASTGGPPEAFF. The CDR3 DNA sequence: TGTGCCAGCAGCTTAGCGTCGACAGGGGGCCCCCCTGAAGCTTTCTTT.

In its sample, this clonotype was seen many times. J is TRBJ1-5 and V is TRBV6-2 or TRBV6-3, with TRBD1 matching over 10 bases. Per the germline V gene, CDR1 is MNHEY and CDR2 is SVGEGT. The CDR3 sequence is 16 residues long. V dropped 4 bases and J dropped 1; count of bases not matched to a gene: 4. CDR3 coding DNA: TGTGCCAGCAGTTCCGGGACAGGGGTGAGCAATCAGCCCCAGCATTTT. It translates to CASSSGTGVSNQPQHF.

In this sample, this clonotype turned up many times. The chain joins TRBV6-5 to TRBJ2-7, with D perhaps TRBD1 or TRBD2 (5 bases each). Trimming shortened V by 6 bases and J by 11 bases, and 20 bases separated the two germline ends. In germline, CDR1 is MNHEY, CDR2 SVGAGI. This CDR3 spans 13 amino acids. The chain's CDR3 is CASSRDRVGGEYF. In DNA, the CDR3 is TGTGCCAGCAGCCGTGACAGAGTCGGAGGAGAGTACTTC.

This clonotype was detected ten times or more. The chain has TRBV19 and TRBJ1-5; D gene uncertain. The V end was cut by 5 bases, the J end by 0 bases, with 8 bases between. In germline, CDR1 is LNHDA, CDR2 SQIVND (reference sequence). The CDR3 extends over 14 amino acids. CDR3 amino acids: CASSVTVSNQPQHF. CDR3 DNA sequence: TGTGCCAGTAGTGTAACGGTTAGCAATCAGCCCCAGCATTTT.

This clonotype was counted many times. The CDR3 spells CATSETGSNYGYTF. CDR3 bases: TGTGCCACCAGTGAGACAGGCTCTAACTATGGCTACACCTTC. The chain links TRBV24-1 to TRBJ1-2; D may be TRBD1 (6 bases). Germline values: CDR1 KGHDR, CDR2 SFDVKD. Trimming shortened V by 4 bases and J by 0 bases, and 8 bases separated the two germline ends. CDR3 size: 14 residues.

As concerns this clonotype: At one boundary the junction diverges from the germline segment, which might be a read error. The V call is TRBV7-2, the J call TRBJ2-2; 8 nucleotides agree with TRBD2. The germline gives CDR1 SGHTA, CDR2 FQGNSA. The CDR3 is 15 amino acids. The CDR3 DNA is TGTGCCAGCGGCTTATCCGGGAGGGCCTTCGGGGAGCTGTTTTTT. This codes for CASGLSGRAFGELFF.